This T cell receptor (beta chain) derives from a study of T cells after yellow fever vaccination. Findings of the study overall: Highly abundant clonotypes carried over from the bulk population could end up in FACS-sorted repertoires as contaminants.

MiXCR, run by TCRdb on the 5' RACE reads, gives a single entry per CDR3 protein. The profile shows 310,000 or so distinct CDR3 sequences, 3.6% of them singletons. There are a few counts of this clonotype. Its matching antigen is unknown. V gave up 5 bases and J gave up 8 bases; unmatched junction bases: 10. CDR1 and CDR2 (germline): SGHVS, FQNEAQ. The CDR3 has 16 residues. The chain recombines TRBV7-8 with TRBJ2-2, with 11 bases aligning to TRBD1. This clonotype originated in a man younger than 30 who received the YFV17D yellow fever vaccine. The sample was PBMCs, taken on the day of the yellow fever booster vaccination. CDR3: CASSLRDRGLAGELFF. CDR3 DNA sequence: TGTGCCAGCAGCCTCCGGGACAGGGGGTTAGCGGGGGAGCTGTTTTTT.